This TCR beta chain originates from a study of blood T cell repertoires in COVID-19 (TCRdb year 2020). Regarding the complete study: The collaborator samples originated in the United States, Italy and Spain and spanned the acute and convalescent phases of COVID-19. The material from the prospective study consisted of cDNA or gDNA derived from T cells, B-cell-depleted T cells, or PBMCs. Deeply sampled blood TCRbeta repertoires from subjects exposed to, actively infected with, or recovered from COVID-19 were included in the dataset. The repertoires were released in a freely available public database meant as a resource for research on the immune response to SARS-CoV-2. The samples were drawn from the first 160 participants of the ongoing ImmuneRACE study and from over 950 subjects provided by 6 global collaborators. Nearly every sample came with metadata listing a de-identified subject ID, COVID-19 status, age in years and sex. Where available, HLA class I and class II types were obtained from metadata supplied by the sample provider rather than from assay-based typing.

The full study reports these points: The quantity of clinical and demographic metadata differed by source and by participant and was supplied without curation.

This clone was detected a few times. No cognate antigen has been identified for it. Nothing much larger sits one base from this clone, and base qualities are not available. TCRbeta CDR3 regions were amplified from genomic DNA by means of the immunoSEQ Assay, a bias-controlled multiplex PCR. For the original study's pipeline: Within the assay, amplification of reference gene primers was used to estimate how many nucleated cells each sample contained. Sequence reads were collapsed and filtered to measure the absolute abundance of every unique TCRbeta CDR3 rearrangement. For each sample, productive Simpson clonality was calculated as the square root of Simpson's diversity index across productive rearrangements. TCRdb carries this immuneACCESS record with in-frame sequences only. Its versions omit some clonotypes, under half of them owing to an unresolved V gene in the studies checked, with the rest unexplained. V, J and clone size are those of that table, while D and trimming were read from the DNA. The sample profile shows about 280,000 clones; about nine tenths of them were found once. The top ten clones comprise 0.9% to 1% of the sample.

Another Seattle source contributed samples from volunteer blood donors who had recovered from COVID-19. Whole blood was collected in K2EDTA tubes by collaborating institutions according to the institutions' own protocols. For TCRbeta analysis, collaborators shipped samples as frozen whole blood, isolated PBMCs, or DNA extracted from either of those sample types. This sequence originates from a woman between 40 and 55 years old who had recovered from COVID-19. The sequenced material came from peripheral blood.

For the CDR3, the sequence is CASSRWNLAGGTGELFF. The nucleotide sequence is given as TGTGCCAGCAGCCGTTGGAATCTAGCGGGAGGGACCGGGGAGCTGTTTTTT. Recombination connected TRBV27 to TRBJ2-2, and TRBD2 matches 12 of the central bases. Sequences MNHEY (CDR1) and SMNVEV (CDR2) are obtained from the germline V gene (reference sequence). Including cysteine and phenylalanine, the CDR3 has 17 amino acids. Just the 51-base CDR3 DNA is kept, in frame starting at base 1. V is trimmed back by 6 bases and J by 5 bases, and the junction contains 10 bases that no gene match accounts for.